Reported below is one T cell receptor (beta chain). What it binds is not known. J lost 0 bases, V lost 5 bases, and 2 bases had no gene match. This CDR3 has 15 residues. Germline V gene sequence: CDR1 LNHDA, CDR2 SQIVND (reference sequence). This sample was included in a study of cytomegalovirus exposure and HLA in healthy donors. Study-wide results and limits: It was confirmed in vitro that three of the CMV-associated chains were specific for CMV antigens.

Generated by immunoSEQ multiplex PCR, the TCRdb table keeps only in-frame clones and is missing some. The sample shows under 100,000 clones, around 96% of them seen only once. From the 120-subject validation cohort, which was separate from the approximately 700-subject first cohort, the donors were drawn. The sequenced material came from PBMCs. The gene calls are TRBV19 and TRBJ2-1; 9 bases agree with TRBD2. The clonotype was recovered from a man between 18 and 35 years old in good health and CMV-seronegative. The CDR3 spells CASSVSGSSYNEQFF. The CDR3, as DNA: TGTGCCAGTAGTGTTAGCGGGAGCTCCTACAATGAGCAGTTCTTC.